The entry below describes one TCR beta chain. This clonotype has only a few counts. This clone's antigen is unknown. The record has no base qualities; no much larger clone is one base away. The germline V end is reduced by 0 bases and the J end by 3 bases; junction bases left unmatched: 1. Via the germline V gene, CDR1 is MGHRA and CDR2 YSYEKL. The CDR3 sequence holds 14 residues, the cysteine and phenylalanine included. The entry retains the CDR3 DNA only, 42 bases that are in frame from base 1. This specimen comes from a study of blood T cells in healthy people across ages (dated by TCRdb to about 2015). Study-level background: In model experiments, template switching captured roughly one uniquely barcoded TCR beta cDNA molecule for every two T cells. To track age-related changes in TCR beta repertoire diversity, the study relied on deep sequencing normalized with unique cDNA molecular identifiers. The donors were split into four age groups: young (average 16 years), middle-aged (over 35), aged (approximately 59) and long-lived (more than 80). To avoid experimental bias, donors of different ages were randomly spread across the sequencing lanes. The study analyzed two additional independent replicas of 1 million unique cDNA reads from the same blood draw for two donors, one aged 18 to 30 and one aged 80 or older. The research as a whole found: Bulk unsorted PBMC profiling prevented conclusive comparison of naive and antigen-experienced compartments. There was a strong correlation between observed TCR beta diversity and the percentage of naive T cells measured by flow cytometry. Compared with the aged group, more naive CD4+ T cells, fewer expanded clones and increased TCR diversity were shown by the long-lived group, suggesting age selection. Observed TCR beta diversity per million T cells fell roughly linearly with age, and a significant reduction was already apparent by age roughly 40. Estimates of total diversity from one million sequenced T cells were regarded as lower bounds and underestimates. Donor CMV infection status was unknown, potentially confounding age-related changes in expanded clonotypes.

The donors were some 39 Caucasian individuals from Russia, aged roughly 6 to 90 years, who were systemically healthy. Approximately 9.3 milliliters of peripheral blood were drawn from each donor into EDTA-treated Vacutainer tubes. PBMCs were isolated by Ficoll-Paque density-gradient centrifugation, with at least 6 million obtained per sample. Total RNA was extracted from PBMCs with Trizol reagent, with at least 6 micrograms obtained per sample. For every donor, flow cytometry on a PBMC aliquot measured the percentage of naive CD45RAhigh/CD27high T cells. Libraries were constructed by 5' RACE. Instrument used: Illumina HiSeq 2500. A second roughly 6 to 11 cycle PCR used a sample-barcoded 5' primer and a J-beta primer mix. A unique molecular identifier was introduced onto each TCR beta cDNA molecule by a template-switch 5' adaptor carrying 12 random nucleotides. Each sample yielded at least 2.5 million CDR3-containing paired-end reads. All of the RNA was converted into first-strand cDNA using the Mint cDNA synthesis kit, with a TRBC-specific oligonucleotide serving as the primer. Following uracil-DNA glycosylase treatment, a first 18-cycle PCR with universal primers M1SS and BC2_uni_R was performed on all cDNA. In the authors' own workflow: For normalization, 1 million high-quality reads, each with a distinct molecular identifier, were randomly selected from each sample. Instead of being binned into consensus sequences, reads that shared molecular identifiers were thrown out. CDR3 identification, clonotype clustering and error correction used MiTCR with a Q25 quality threshold and the strictest error-elimination algorithm. A nonparametric unseen species model with Euler transformation was used to estimate a lower bound on total TCR beta diversity. TCRdb reprocessed the public reads (quality trimming at Q25 with fastp, clone calling with MiXCR) and kept in-frame beta chains. Every entry covers one CDR3 protein and lists the most common genes and DNA from its rows. TCRdb's processing, not the authors', yielded these V and J calls. The sample data list around 1.5 million distinct CDR3 sequences, and approximately 59% of these were observed just once. Over 6.5% of the sample is in the top ten clones.

The sequence is built from TRBV4-1 and TRBJ2-7, with 8 middle bases fitting TRBD1. Sequenced material: blood. The clonotype comes from a man aged 18-30 years in good health. The DNA is as follows: TGCGCCAGCAGCCAAGACAGGGGGCACTACGAGCAGTACTTC. The resulting protein is CASSQDRGHYEQYF.